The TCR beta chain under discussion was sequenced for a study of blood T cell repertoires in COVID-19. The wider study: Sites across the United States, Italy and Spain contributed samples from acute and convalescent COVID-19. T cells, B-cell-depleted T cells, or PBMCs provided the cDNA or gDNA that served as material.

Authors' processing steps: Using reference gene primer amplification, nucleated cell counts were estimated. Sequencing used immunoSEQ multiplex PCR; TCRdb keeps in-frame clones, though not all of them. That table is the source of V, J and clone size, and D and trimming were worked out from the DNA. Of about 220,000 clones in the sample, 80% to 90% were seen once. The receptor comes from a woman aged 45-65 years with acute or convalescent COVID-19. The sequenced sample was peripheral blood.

The CDR3 DNA is TGTGCCAGCAAGAGGGGACAAAGACCCTACGAGCAGTACTTC. This codes for CASKRGQRPYEQYF. The chain links TRBV2 to TRBJ2-7; weak D call: TRBD1 (6 bases). Germline V gives CDR1 SNHLY, CDR2 FYNNEI. Deletions cut 7 bases from V and 2 bases from J, with 15 bases between. The CDR3 extends over 14 amino acids.